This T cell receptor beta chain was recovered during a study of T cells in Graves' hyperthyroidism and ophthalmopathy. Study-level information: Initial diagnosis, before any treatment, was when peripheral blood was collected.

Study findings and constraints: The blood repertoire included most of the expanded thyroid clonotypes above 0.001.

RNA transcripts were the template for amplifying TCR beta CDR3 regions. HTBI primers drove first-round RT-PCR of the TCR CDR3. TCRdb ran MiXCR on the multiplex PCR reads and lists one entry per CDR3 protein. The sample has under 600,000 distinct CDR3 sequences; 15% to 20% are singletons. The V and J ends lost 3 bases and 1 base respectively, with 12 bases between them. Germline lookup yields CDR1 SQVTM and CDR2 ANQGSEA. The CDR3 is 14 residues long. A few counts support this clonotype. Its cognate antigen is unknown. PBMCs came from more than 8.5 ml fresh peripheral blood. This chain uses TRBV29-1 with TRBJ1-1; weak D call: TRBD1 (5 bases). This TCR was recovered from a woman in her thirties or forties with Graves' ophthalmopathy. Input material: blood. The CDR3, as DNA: TGCAGCGTTGATCGCAGGACAACGAACACTGAAGCTTTCTTT. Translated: CSVDRRTTNTEAFF.